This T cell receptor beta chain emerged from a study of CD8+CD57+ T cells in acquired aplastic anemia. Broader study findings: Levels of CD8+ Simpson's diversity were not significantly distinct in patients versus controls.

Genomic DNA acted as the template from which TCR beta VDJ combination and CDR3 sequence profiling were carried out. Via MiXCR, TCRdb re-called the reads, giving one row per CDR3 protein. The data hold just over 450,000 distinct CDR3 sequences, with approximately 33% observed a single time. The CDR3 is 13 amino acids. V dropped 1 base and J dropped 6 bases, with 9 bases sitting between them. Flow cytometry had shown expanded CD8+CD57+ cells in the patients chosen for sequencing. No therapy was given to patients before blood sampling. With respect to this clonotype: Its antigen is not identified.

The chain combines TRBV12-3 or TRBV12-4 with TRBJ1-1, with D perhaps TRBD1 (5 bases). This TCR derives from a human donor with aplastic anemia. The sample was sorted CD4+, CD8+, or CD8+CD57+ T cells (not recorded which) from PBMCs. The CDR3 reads CASSLGRGAEAFF. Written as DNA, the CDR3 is TGTGCCAGCAGTTTAGGCCGGGGCGCTGAAGCTTTCTTT.